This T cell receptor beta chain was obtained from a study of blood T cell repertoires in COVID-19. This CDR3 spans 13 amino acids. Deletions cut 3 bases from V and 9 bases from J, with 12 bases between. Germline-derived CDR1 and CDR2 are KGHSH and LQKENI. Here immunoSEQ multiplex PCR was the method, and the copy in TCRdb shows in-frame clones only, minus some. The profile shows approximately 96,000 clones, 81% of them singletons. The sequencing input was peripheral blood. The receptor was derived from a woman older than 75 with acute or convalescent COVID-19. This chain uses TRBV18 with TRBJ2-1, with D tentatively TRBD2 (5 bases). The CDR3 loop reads CASSPNREREQFF. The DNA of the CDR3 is TGTGCCAGCTCACCGAACCGGGAACGTGAGCAGTTCTTC.